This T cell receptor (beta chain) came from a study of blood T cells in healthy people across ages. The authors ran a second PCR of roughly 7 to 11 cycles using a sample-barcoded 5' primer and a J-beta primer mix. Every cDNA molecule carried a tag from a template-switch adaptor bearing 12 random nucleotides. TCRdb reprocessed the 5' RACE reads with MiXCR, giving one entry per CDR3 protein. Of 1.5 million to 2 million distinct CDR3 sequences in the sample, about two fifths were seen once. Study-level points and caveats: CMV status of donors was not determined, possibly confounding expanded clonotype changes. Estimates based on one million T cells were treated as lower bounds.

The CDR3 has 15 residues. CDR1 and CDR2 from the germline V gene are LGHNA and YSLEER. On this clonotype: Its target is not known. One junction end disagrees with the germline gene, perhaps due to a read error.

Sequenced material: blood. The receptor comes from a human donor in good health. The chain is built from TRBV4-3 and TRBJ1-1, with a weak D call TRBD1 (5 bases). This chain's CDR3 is CASSEDPRDRAEAFF. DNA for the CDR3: TGCGCCAGCAGCGAAGACCCCAGGGATCGGGCTGAAGCTTTCTTT.